The rows below give T cell receptor beta chains drawn from one sample of a study of blood T cell repertoires in COVID-19. The repertoire was sequenced with immunoSEQ multiplex PCR; TCRdb's copy has only in-frame clones and lacks some. The sample consists of fewer than 650,000 clones, approximately 88% of them appearing once. What was sequenced was peripheral blood. The receptors here all came from a woman aged 45-65 years with COVID-19, enrolled during active disease. Each CDR3 is given with its conserved first and last residue. A D gene is named only where the DNA matches it firmly. The size field is filled for only some rows; it gives once, few, many or a size class.

d_call	clone_size	v_call	j_call	cdr3_nt	cdr3_aa
TRBD1	few	TRBV6-1	TRBJ1-1	TGTGCCAGCAGCCTCGGGCTGACAGGGGGCACTGAAGCTTTCTTT	CASSLGLTGGTEAFF
TRBD2	-	TRBV2	TRBJ2-5	TGTGCCAGCAAGAACAGTCCTATTAGCGGGGGGTGGGGAGAGACCCAGTACTTC	CASKNSPISGGWGETQYF
-	once	TRBV27	TRBJ1-1	TGTGCCAGCACCTCCATCGTTCAGGGGCGAGGGAACACTGAAGCTTTCTTT	CASTSIVQGRGNTEAFF
-	-	TRBV12-3/TRBV12-4	TRBJ2-5	TGTGCCAGCAGTTCCGCCGTCCAGGAGACCCAGTACTTC	CASSSAVQETQYF
-	once	TRBV29-1	TRBJ2-1	TGCAGCGTTGATGACAGTCCCTTATACAATGAGCAGTTCTTC	CSVDDSPLYNEQFF
TRBD1	-	TRBV2	TRBJ1-2	TGTGCCAGCAGCGGAAGCTGGGGACAGGGGGCGGAAGGCTACACCTTC	CASSGSWGQGAEGYTF
-	-	TRBV24-1	TRBJ2-2	TGTGCCACCAGTGACCCTACTAGCGAGGGGGGCACCGGGGAGCTGTTTTTT	CATSDPTSEGGTGELFF
-	-	TRBV25-1	TRBJ2-3	TGTGCCAGCAGTGAATCCCCAGCGACAGATACGCAGTATTTT	CASSESPATDTQYF
TRBD1	-	TRBV2	TRBJ1-1	TGTGCCAGCAGGCTGACAGGGGCCCTGAACACTGAAGCTTTCTTT	CASRLTGALNTEAFF
-	-	TRBV10-3	TRBJ1-2	TGTGCCATCAGTGTCGGGGGGGTGGACTATGGCTACACCTTC	CAISVGGVDYGYTF
-	-	TRBV12-3/TRBV12-4	TRBJ1-1	TGTGCCAGCAGTGGGGGGTCGGAAGCTTTCTTT	CASSGGSEAFF
-	few	TRBV28	TRBJ1-5	TGTGCCAGCAGGCCCCACAGGAGCCCATATCAGCCCCAGCATTTT	CASRPHRSPYQPQHF
-	-	TRBV4-2	TRBJ2-2	TGTGCCAGCAGCCTACTGGGACGGGGGAGGCCGGGGACCGGGGAGCTGTTTTTT	CASSLLGRGRPGTGELFF
TRBD1	-	TRBV7-6	TRBJ1-1	TGTGCCAGCAGCTTACAGGGGGGGAACACTGAAGCTTTCTTT	CASSLQGGNTEAFF
TRBD1	once	TRBV3-1/TRBV3-2	TRBJ1-2	TGTGCCAGCAGCCAGGGGGACAGTGAGGACTATGGCTACACCTTC	CASSQGDSEDYGYTF
TRBD1	-	TRBV30	TRBJ1-2	TGTGCCTGGAGTGTATCCGGGACAGGGAGACCCCTTGGCGGCTACACCTTC	CAWSVSGTGRPLGGYTF
-	-	TRBV10-2	TRBJ1-2	TGCGCCAGCAGTGAGTCGAGGCCGGGGGGCTACACCTTC	CASSESRPGGYTF
-	-	TRBV19	TRBJ2-2	TGTGCCAGTAGTGCGAACTCCGGAGGGAACACCGGGGAGCTGTTTTTT	CASSANSGGNTGELFF
-	once	TRBV7-7	TRBJ2-3	TGTGCCAGCAGCCCAAGACAGGAGACGACAGATACGCAGTATTTT	CASSPRQETTDTQYF
TRBD1	-	TRBV6-1	TRBJ1-5	TGTGCCAGCAGTGAAGAACAGGGGGCAAGGAATCAGCCCCAGCATTTT	CASSEEQGARNQPQHF
TRBD1	-	TRBV9	TRBJ1-3	TGTGCCAGCTCTGGGTTCCGGGACAGGGCCGTTGGAAACACCATATATTTT	CASSGFRDRAVGNTIYF
-	-	TRBV5-1	TRBJ1-1	TGCGCCAGCAGCTTGGGGCAGGTACAGGAAGCTTTCTTT	CASSLGQVQEAFF
-	once	TRBV5-6	TRBJ1-4	TGTGCCAGCAGCCACAGGGTTCGTGATAATGAAAAACTGTTTTTT	CASSHRVRDNEKLFF
TRBD2	-	TRBV30	TRBJ2-3	TGTGCCTGGGGAGACAAGCGGGGGGTCAGGGATACGCAGTATTTT	CAWGDKRGVRDTQYF
-	few	TRBV6-4	TRBJ2-7	TGTGCCAGCAGTGACGCTGCGAGCTCCTACGAGCAGTACTTC	CASSDAASSYEQYF
TRBD1	-	TRBV5-1	TRBJ2-7	TGCGCCAGCAGCTTTGGCGACAGGGATGCCCACGAGCAGTACTTC	CASSFGDRDAHEQYF
-	-	TRBV30	TRBJ1-1	TGTGCCTGGAATGTGGAGTCCCGAGTAGGCACTGAAGCTTTCTTT	CAWNVESRVGTEAFF
-	-	TRBV10-1	TRBJ2-1	TGCGCCAGCAGTGATATCTATAGCAGCGAGCAGTTCTTC	CASSDIYSSEQFF
TRBD1	-	TRBV9	TRBJ1-3	TGTGCCAGCAGGCCTTCAGGGGGCAGTGGAAACACCATATATTTT	CASRPSGGSGNTIYF
TRBD2	-	TRBV30	TRBJ2-7	TGTGCCTGGAGTGTATTACCTAGCGGTCGCTCCTACGAGCAGTACTTC	CAWSVLPSGRSYEQYF
TRBD1	-	TRBV6-5	TRBJ1-1	TGTGCCAGCAGTTTAAGACCGGGACAGGAGGTTGAAGCTTTCTTT	CASSLRPGQEVEAFF
-	few	TRBV4-1	TRBJ2-7	TGCGCCAGCAGCCAAGCGGTTACCTACGAGCAGTACTTC	CASSQAVTYEQYF
TRBD2	once	TRBV5-8	TRBJ2-5	TGTGCCAGCAGCTTGGTGGGGACTAGCGGGGGAGAGACCCAGTACTTC	CASSLVGTSGGETQYF
-	-	TRBV27	TRBJ1-6	TGTGCCAGCAGTTCACAGGTTTCACCCCTCCACTTT	CASSSQVSPLHF
-	-	TRBV30	TRBJ1-3	TGTGCCTGGAGACGGTTCTCTGGAAACACCATATATTTT	CAWRRFSGNTIYF
-	-	TRBV7-9	TRBJ2-2	TGTGCCAGCAGCTCCCCCTACAGGGTAAACACCGGGGAGCTGTTTTTT	CASSSPYRVNTGELFF
-	-	TRBV5-6	TRBJ2-7	TGTGCCAGCAGCTTGGGGGTCGGTAGGGGAAAGGGCTACGAGCAGTACTTC	CASSLGVGRGKGYEQYF
TRBD1	-	TRBV11-2	TRBJ1-2	TGTGCCAGCAGCTTAGTTTCCAGGGGGGACAGCTATGGCTACACCTTC	CASSLVSRGDSYGYTF
-	-	TRBV10-1	TRBJ2-7	TGCGCCAGCAGTGAAGGCTGGGGAGGTTCCTACGAGCAGTACTTC	CASSEGWGGSYEQYF
TRBD2	-	TRBV5-4	TRBJ2-2	TGTGCCAGCAGCCCACGGACTAGCGGGGTGCACGGGGAGCTGTTTTTT	CASSPRTSGVHGELFF
-	-	TRBV14	TRBJ1-2	TGTGCCAGCAGCCCCGGGGGAGTGCTCTATGGCTACACCTTC	CASSPGGVLYGYTF
-	-	TRBV9	TRBJ1-5	TGTGCCAGCAGCCTGGGGGGGGCAAATCAGCCCCAGCATTTT	CASSLGGANQPQHF
TRBD2	-	TRBV9	TRBJ2-5	TGTGCCAGCAGCGTGGACATGGGAGGGGAGACCCAGTACTTC	CASSVDMGGETQYF
TRBD1	-	TRBV4-1	TRBJ1-1	TGCGCCAGCAGCCTTGGGACAGGCGTTAACACTGAAGCTTTCTTT	CASSLGTGVNTEAFF
-	-	TRBV2	TRBJ2-3	TGTGCCAGCAGCACTGATAAACTGATCCGGGACTCCAGCACAGATACGCAGTATTTT	CASSTDKLIRDSSTDTQYF
TRBD1	-	TRBV3-1/TRBV3-2	TRBJ1-2	TGTGCCAGCAGTCTTGGACAGGAGGGGTATGGCTACACCTTC	CASSLGQEGYGYTF
TRBD1	-	TRBV18	TRBJ1-1	TGTGCCAGCTCACCAATCCAACAGGGGGATTTAGGAACTGAAGCTTTCTTT	CASSPIQQGDLGTEAFF
TRBD2	-	TRBV7-3	TRBJ2-1	TGTGCCAGCAGCCCCGGGACTAGCGGGGGGAGGGATGAGCAGTTCTTC	CASSPGTSGGRDEQFF
TRBD2	once	TRBV6-5	TRBJ2-7	TGTGCCAGCAGTTACCACCTAGCGGGCTTTACTACGGGACAGTACTTC	CASSYHLAGFTTGQYF
TRBD1	-	TRBV6-6	TRBJ1-2	TGTGCCAGCAATCTAGGACAGGGGGCCGTTGGCTACACCTTC	CASNLGQGAVGYTF
TRBD2	-	TRBV3-1/TRBV3-2	TRBJ2-7	TGTGCCAGCAGCTCTAGCGGGGGGGCCTACGAGCAGTACTTC	CASSSSGGAYEQYF